This entry describes one T cell receptor (beta chain). This record belongs to a study of blood T cell repertoires in COVID-19. Study-wide background: Sites in the United States, Italy and Spain provided acute and convalescent COVID-19 samples.

Ages ranged from about 18 to 89 years, with residence in 24 US areas. Cohort allocation depended upon clinical history that participants reported. Germline lookup yields CDR1 SQVTM and CDR2 ANQGSEA. Trimming stripped 7 bases from V and 0 bases from J, with 15 bases between. The CDR3 runs 14 residues. In the authors' methods: Amplification of reference gene primers was used by the study to estimate nucleated cell counts. Clones were sequenced by immunoSEQ multiplex PCR, and TCRdb holds only the in-frame ones, with some missing. For V, J and clone size, that table is used; D and trimming come from the DNA. The sample has about 250,000 clones, more than 75% seen once; the top ten hold 1.5% to 2%.

The chain recombines TRBV29-1 with TRBJ1-1, with D possibly TRBD1 on 6 matching bases. The sequence was collected from a man aged 35-49 years who had recovered from COVID-19. Sequenced: PBMCs or T cells enriched from blood (not recorded which). This CDR3 reads CSARTTGMNTEAFF. The CDR3 DNA sequence: TGCAGCGCCCGAACGACAGGCATGAACACTGAAGCTTTCTTT. Looking up the rest from reference TRBV29-1 and TRBJ1-1 gives the full variable domain: SAVISQKPSRDICQRGTSLTIQCQVDSQVTMMFWYRQQPGQSLTLIATANQGSEATYESGFVIDKFPISRPNLTFSTLTVSNMSPEDSSIYLCSARTTGMNTEAFFGQGTRLTVV.